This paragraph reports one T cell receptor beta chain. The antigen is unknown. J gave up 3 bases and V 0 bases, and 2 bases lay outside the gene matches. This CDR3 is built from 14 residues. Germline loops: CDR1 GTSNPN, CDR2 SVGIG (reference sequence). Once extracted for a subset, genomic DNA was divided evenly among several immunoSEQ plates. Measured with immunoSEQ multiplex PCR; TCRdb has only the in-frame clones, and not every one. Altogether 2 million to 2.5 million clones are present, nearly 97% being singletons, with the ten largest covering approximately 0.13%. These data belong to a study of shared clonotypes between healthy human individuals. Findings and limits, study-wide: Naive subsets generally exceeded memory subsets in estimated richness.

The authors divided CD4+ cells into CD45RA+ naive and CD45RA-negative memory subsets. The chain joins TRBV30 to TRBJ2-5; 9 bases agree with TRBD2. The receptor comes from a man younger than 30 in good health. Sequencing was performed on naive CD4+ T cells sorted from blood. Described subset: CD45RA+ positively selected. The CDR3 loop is CAWSVSGGKETQYF. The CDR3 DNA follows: TGTGCCTGGAGTGTTAGCGGGGGAAAAGAGACCCAGTACTTC. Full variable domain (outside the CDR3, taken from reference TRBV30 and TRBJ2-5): SQTIHQWPATLVQPVGSPLSLECTVEGTSNPNLYWYRQAAGRGLQLLFYSVGIGQISSEVPQNLSASRPQDRQFILSSKKLLLSDSGFYLCAWSVSGGKETQYFGPGTRLLVL.